The 21 T cell receptor beta chains below come from one sample, sequenced in a study of tumor-infiltrating lymphocytes in oesophageal squamous cell carcinoma. MiXCR was run by TCRdb on the PCR reads, yielding one entry per CDR3 protein. Among under 11,000 distinct CDR3 sequences listed, approximately 60% were seen once. The sample was esophageal tumor tissue. The receptor set was obtained from a female donor with esophageal squamous cell carcinoma.

In this sample, this clonotype turned up once. The genes are TRBV7-2 and TRBJ1-5; 9 nucleotides line up with TRBD1. With V trimmed by 5 bases and J by 5 bases, 7 bases remained unmatched. Germline CDR1 reads SGHTA; CDR2 reads FQGNSA. This CDR3 contains 15 residues. Here the CDR3 reads CASSPQQGAHQPQHF. The CDR3 nucleotides are TGTGCCAGCAGCCCCCAACAGGGGGCCCATCAGCCCCAGCATTTT. The variable domain in full, completed from reference TRBV7-2 and TRBJ1-5, reads GAGVSQSPSNKVTEKGKDVELRCDPISGHTALYWYRQSLGQGLEFLIYFQGNSAPDKSGLPSDRFSAERTGGSVSTLTIQRTQQEDSAVYLCASSPQQGAHQPQHFGDGTRLSIL.

The chain couples TRBV5-5 to TRBJ2-3; D not resolved. The V end lost 3 bases, the J end lost 4 bases, and 18 bases lay between the germline ends. The CDR3 runs to 16 residues. The germline V gene encodes CDR1 SGHKS and CDR2 YYEKEE (reference sequence). As DNA, the CDR3 is TGTGCCAGCAGCTCCTCTAGTCATCAGAGCGCAGATACGCAGTATTTT. Encoded protein: CASSSSSHQSADTQYF.

V is TRBV7-9 and J is TRBJ2-4; D uncertain. The CDR3 has 17 residues. V was cut by 1 base and J by 5 bases, with 18 bases left in between. Germline V gene sequence: CDR1 SEHNR, CDR2 FQNEAQ (reference sequence). The CDR3 region is CASSLVPIARAENIQYF. The CDR3 nucleotides read TGTGCCAGCAGCTTAGTCCCCATAGCCCGGGCCGAAAACATTCAGTACTTC.

This clonotype has only one observation. This chain uses TRBV12-3 or TRBV12-4 with TRBJ2-7; 8 bases are shared with TRBD2. J was trimmed by 7 bases and V by 3 bases; bases with no gene match: 8. The length of the CDR3 is 14 residues. CDR3 bases: TGTGCCAGCAGTTTTTCAGCGGGAGTCAATGAGCAGTACTTC. Amino acid sequence: CASSFSAGVNEQYF.

Relative to its sample, this clonotype is medium-sized (0.01 to 0.1%). This rearrangement joins TRBV10-2 to TRBJ1-5; D uncertain. Trimming took 1 base from V and 4 from J, leaving 8 bases between them. The CDR3 covers 14 residues. Per the germline V gene, CDR1 is WSHSY and CDR2 is SAAADI. CDR3 nucleotides: TGCGCCAGCAGTGAGTTACGCCAGAATCAGCCCCAGCATTTT. It specifies CASSELRQNQPQHF.

Only one count was recorded for this clonotype. This sequence joins TRBV7-8 and TRBJ2-3; 9 bases are a match to TRBD1. The V gene's germline CDR1 is SGHVS and CDR2 FQNEAQ. CDR3 length: 14 amino acids. V dropped 5 bases and J dropped 4; count of bases not matched to a gene: 4. The CDR3 nucleotides read TGTGCCAGCAGCCACCGGACAGGGGCAGATACGCAGTATTTT. This codes for CASSHRTGADTQYF.

The chain couples TRBV5-4 to TRBJ2-7; 11 bases match TRBD2. The CDR3 runs 14 residues. The trim removed 4 bases at V and 5 bases at J, leaving 5 bases unmatched. Germline V gene lookup returns CDR1 SGHNT and CDR2 YYREEE (reference sequence). The CDR3, as DNA: TGTGCCAGCAGCCTGGGACTAGCGGTTAACGAGCAGTACTTC. The encoded protein is CASSLGLAVNEQYF.

The chain has TRBV25-1 and TRBJ2-3, with no clear D. The length of the CDR3 is 13 residues. V was shortened by 4 bases and J by 2 bases, with 7 bases between the two germline ends. The germline V gene has CDR1 MGHDK and CDR2 SYGVNS. The CDR3 region has the DNA TGTGCCAGCAGTGGACATTTCACAGATACGCAGTATTTT. Its protein product is CASSGHFTDTQYF.

This sequence joins TRBV7-8 and TRBJ2-3; D might be TRBD2 (6 bases). The J call may be wrong; the DNA end is better matched by TRBJ2-5. Germline V CDR1 and CDR2: SGHVS, FQNEAQ. This CDR3 contains 16 residues. DNA of the CDR3: TGTGCCAGCAGCTCCGGGGGTTTGATTGGGAGAGAGACCCAGTACTTC. Translated, it gives CASSSGGLIGRETQYF.

The chain joins TRBV7-3 to TRBJ1-2, with unresolved D. Germline-derived CDR1 and CDR2 are SGHTA and FQGTGA. Trimming took off 5 bases at V and 2 bases at J, with 9 bases between the two ends. The CDR3 contains 13 residues. CDR3 loop: CASSINRNYGYTF. The DNA of the CDR3 is TGTGCCAGCAGCATCAATCGGAACTATGGCTACACCTTC.

Written as DNA, the CDR3 is TGTGCCAGCAGCTTGTCCGTTGGTAGCGGCACAGATACGCAGTATTTT. It translates to CASSLSVGSGTDTQYF. The chain uses TRBV5-6 and TRBJ2-3; possibly TRBD2 for D (5 bases). Germline CDR1 reads SGHDT; CDR2 reads YYEEEE. The CDR3 extends over 16 amino acids. V was shortened by 1 base and J by 1 base, with 13 bases between the two germline ends.

The V call is TRBV7-2, the J call TRBJ2-2; D is unresolved. The CDR3 extends over 16 amino acids. In germline, CDR1 is SGHTA, CDR2 FQGNSA. V shed 1 base and J shed 6 bases, with 15 bases lying between them. Here the CDR3 DNA reads TGTGCCAGCAGCTTAGTCGGGTTAGCTGGCGCCGGGGAGCTGTTTTTT. It codes for CASSLVGLAGAGELFF.

V is TRBV10-1 and J is TRBJ2-1; D gene unclear. Germline loops: CDR1 WNHNN, CDR2 SYGVQD (reference sequence). The CDR3 runs 15 residues. The ends were cut back, 3 bases at V and 7 bases at J, with 16 bases in the middle. The CDR3 bases are TGCGCCAGCAGTGAAACCAGACTCCTGGGGAATGAGCAGTTCTTC. This gives the protein CASSETRLLGNEQFF.

Turning to this clonotype: One end of the junction does not line up with germline, which may come from a read error. Here the CDR3 DNA reads TGTGCCATCGGGCGGACTAGCGGGGTAGACAATGAGCAGTACTTT. Residues: CAIGRTSGVDNEQYF. V and J are TRBV10-3 and TRBJ1-6; D is unresolved. The CDR3 is 15 amino acids. The germline V gene has CDR1 ENHRY and CDR2 SYGVKD.

The chain has TRBV7-3 and TRBJ2-1, with 8 bases that match TRBD2. The CDR3 length is 14 residues. The germline CDR1 and CDR2 sequences are SGHTA and FQGTGA. Trimming took 5 bases from V and 5 from J; bases not matched to a gene: 5. Here the CDR3 DNA reads TGTGCCAGCAGCGCACCCGGGAGGGACAATGAGCAGTTCTTC. Translated: CASSAPGRDNEQFF.

This clonotype is a singleton in its sample. The chain joins TRBV7-6 to TRBJ2-3, with 7 bases lining up with TRBD1. CDR1 is SGHVS, CDR2 FNYEAQ, per germline. The CDR3 extends over 18 amino acids. The V gene end was trimmed by 2 bases and the J gene end by 14 bases; junction bases not matched to a gene: 25. CDR3 DNA: TGTGCCAGCAGCTTAATGCGCGGAGACAGGGCCCACACCGGGGAGCTGTATTTT. It translates to CASSLMRGDRAHTGELYF. Full variable domain (rest looked up from reference TRBV7-6 and TRBJ2-3): GAGVSQSPRYKVTKRGQDVALRCDPISGHVSLYWYRQALGQGPEFLTYFNYEAQQDKSGLPNDRFSAERPEGSISTLTIQRTEQRDSAMYRCASSLMRGDRAHTGELYFGPGTRLTVL.

As for this clonotype: A read error may explain this, as a much larger clone is one base away. The J gene is TRBJ2-1, the V gene TRBV7-2; 10 nucleotides agree with TRBD2. The closer fit of TRBJ2-7 to the DNA end suggests the J call may be wrong. CDR1 is SGHTA, CDR2 FQGNSA, per germline. CDR3 length: 16 amino acids. The chain's CDR3 is CASSLGRTSGYNEQYF. The CDR3 coding sequence is TGTGCCAGCAGCTTAGGCAGGACTAGCGGATACAATGAGCAGTACTTC.

In this sample, this clonotype turned up a few times. The rearrangement uses TRBV11-1 and TRBJ2-5; TRBD1 agrees at 10 bases. The germline gives CDR1 SGHAT, CDR2 FQDESV (reference sequence). The CDR3 has 16 amino acids. The V gene end was trimmed by 5 bases and the J gene end by 7 bases; junction bases not matched to a gene: 13. In nucleotides, the CDR3 is TGTGCCAGCAGCAGAACCGGGACAGGGGATTATGGGACCCAGTACTTC. Translated, it gives CASSRTGTGDYGTQYF.

The V call is TRBV11-2, the J call TRBJ2-5; D is unclear. The CDR3 runs 13 residues. Germline V gene data show CDR1 as SGHAT and CDR2 as FQNNGV. Trimming pared 1 base from V and 0 bases from J, leaving 3 bases between. The CDR3 bases are TGTGCCAGCAGCTTAGGACACCAAGAGACCCAGTACTTC. Its protein is CASSLGHQETQYF.

V is TRBV7-6 and J is TRBJ2-7, with TRBD1 as a possible D gene (5 bases). The CDR3 is 14 residues long. The V and J ends lost 5 bases and 0 bases respectively, with 11 bases between them. Germline V gene sequence: CDR1 SGHVS, CDR2 FNYEAQ. CDR3 sequence (DNA): TGTGCCAGCAGCCCGGACACTATCTCCTACGAGCAGTACTTC. This translates into CASSPDTISYEQYF.

J is TRBJ1-3 and V is TRBV6-1; perhaps TRBD1 as D (6 bases). This CDR3 contains 16 residues. Trimming pared 6 bases from V and 2 bases from J, leaving 17 bases between. CDR1 MNHNS and CDR2 SASEGT come from the germline V gene. CDR3 coding DNA: TGTGCCAGCAGAGCACAGGGAGGTTTAGCTGGAAACACCATATATTTT. Protein sequence: CASRAQGGLAGNTIYF.